This is a list of T cell receptor beta chains from one sample in a study of long-term antiretroviral therapy in people with HIV. Using immunoSEQ multiplex PCR, the repertoire was profiled, and TCRdb retains in-frame clones only, with some absent. Among 21,000 or so clones, around 87% were seen once, and the ten largest hold 3.3%. Sequenced material: unsorted PBMCs, taken 2.5 to 2.7 years after starting antiretroviral therapy. The receptors come from a woman in her 50s with HIV. Each CDR3 is given with its conserved first and last residue. A D gene is named only where the DNA matches it firmly. A clone size is listed for some rows: how often the clone was seen (once, few, many), or a class if it is expanded.

TRBJ1-1,NA,TRBV7-9,NA,CASSFLALGNTEAFF,TGTGCCAGCAGCTTTCTCGCGTTGGGCAACACTGAAGCTTTCTTT
TRBJ2-5,NA,TRBV10-3,TRBD1,CAISDRDLGTQYF,TGTGCCATCTCGGACAGGGATCTGGGGACCCAGTACTTC
TRBJ1-4,NA,TRBV11-2,NA,CASSREARVREKLFF,TGTGCCAGCAGCAGGGAGGCCAGGGTTCGTGAAAAACTGTTTTTT
TRBJ1-2,few,TRBV2,NA,CASSEAWDAGLWGYTF,TGTGCCAGCAGTGAAGCGTGGGATGCTGGGCTCTGGGGCTACACCTTC
TRBJ1-2,few,TRBV7-9,NA,CASSLADSNYGYTF,TGTGCCAGCAGCTTAGCGGACAGCAACTATGGCTACACCTTC
TRBJ2-2,NA,TRBV5-4,TRBD2,CASSPQRGNTGELFF,TGTGCCAGCAGCCCCCAGCGGGGCAACACCGGGGAGCTGTTTTTT
TRBJ1-1,NA,TRBV28,TRBD1,CASSSRDRANTEAFF,TGTGCCAGCAGTTCCCGGGACAGGGCGAACACTGAAGCTTTCTTT
TRBJ2-4,once,TRBV6-5,TRBD1,CASKPLGQRDIQYF,TGTGCCAGCAAACCTTTGGGACAGAGGGACATTCAGTACTTC
TRBJ2-1,NA,TRBV25-1,TRBD1,CASSEGQGNYNEQFF,TGTGCCAGCAGTGAGGGACAGGGTAACTACAATGAGCAGTTCTTC
TRBJ2-7,NA,TRBV6-1,NA,CASSELSRRAYEQYF,TGTGCCAGCAGTGAACTGAGTCGCCGCGCCTACGAGCAGTACTTC
TRBJ2-7,NA,TRBV5-6,NA,CASSLSGSEQYF,TGTGCCAGCAGCTTGTCAGGGTCCGAGCAGTACTTC
TRBJ2-1,once,TRBV6-1,TRBD2,CASSERPPGLTYNEQFF,TGTGCCAGCAGTGAGCGGCCCCCGGGACTAACCTACAATGAGCAGTTCTTC
TRBJ1-2,few,TRBV14,NA,CASSQLRQNGYTF,TGTGCCAGCAGCCAACTCAGACAGAATGGCTACACCTTC
TRBJ1-1,NA,TRBV9,TRBD1,CASSVEGQGRTEAFF,TGTGCCAGCAGCGTAGAGGGACAGGGGAGGACTGAAGCTTTCTTT
TRBJ2-1,NA,TRBV7-2,NA,CASSLGWLADEQFF,TGTGCCAGCAGCTTAGGGTGGCTAGCTGATGAGCAGTTCTTC
TRBJ2-1,NA,TRBV6-6,TRBD2,CASSGTSGRPPDEQFF,TGTGCCAGCAGCGGGACTAGCGGGAGGCCCCCCGATGAGCAGTTCTTC
TRBJ2-1,NA,TRBV9,TRBD2,CASSAPSGSVFNEQFF,TGTGCCAGCAGCGCCCCTAGCGGGAGCGTTTTTAATGAGCAGTTCTTC
TRBJ1-4,NA,TRBV7-2,TRBD1,CASSPRQGLGEKLFF,TGTGCCAGCAGCCCTCGACAGGGGTTAGGTGAAAAACTGTTTTTT